This is a list of T cell receptor beta chains from one sample in a study of T cell responses to AZD1222 COVID-19 vaccine. This table comes from immunoSEQ multiplex PCR, and its TCRdb copy is limited to in-frame clones, with some not included. The sample has about 100,000 clones, 80% to 90% seen once. Specimen: peripheral blood, collected on day 0 of AZD1222 vaccination. The receptor source for this set is an adult in good health. The CDR3 runs from the conserved cysteine through the conserved F or W. Fields, in order: J gene, D gene, clone size, V gene, CDR3 protein, CDR3 DNA. A D gene is named only where the DNA matches it firmly. Not all rows give a size; the values are once, few, many and, for expanded clones, a class.

J: TRBJ2-6; D: NA; size: NA; V: TRBV4-3; CDR3: CASSQGGNSGANVLTF; DNA: TGCGCCAGCAGCCAAGGAGGGAACTCTGGGGCCAACGTCCTGACTTTC
J: TRBJ2-5; D: TRBD2; size: NA; V: TRBV18; CDR3: CASSPGSGKDRGRETQYF; DNA: TGTGCCAGCTCACCAGGTAGCGGGAAGGATCGTGGTAGAGAGACCCAGTACTTC
J: TRBJ1-2; D: TRBD1; size: NA; V: TRBV27; CDR3: CASSTYRGMNYGYTF; DNA: TGTGCCAGCAGTACCTACAGGGGGATGAACTATGGCTACACCTTC
J: TRBJ2-7; D: NA; size: NA; V: TRBV5-1; CDR3: CASSPDPLSYEQYF; DNA: TGCGCCAGCAGCCCGGACCCTCTATCCTACGAGCAGTACTTC
J: TRBJ2-1; D: NA; size: once; V: TRBV10-3; CDR3: CAISGRENNEQFF; DNA: TGTGCCATCAGTGGCAGGGAGAACAATGAGCAGTTCTTC
J: TRBJ1-3; D: NA; size: NA; V: TRBV6-5; CDR3: CASSVGAGNTIYF; DNA: TGTGCCAGCAGCGTTGGAGCTGGAAACACCATATATTTT
J: TRBJ1-2; D: TRBD1; size: NA; V: TRBV28; CDR3: CASTQGQAINYGYTF; DNA: TGTGCCAGCACCCAGGGACAGGCGATTAACTATGGCTACACCTTC
J: TRBJ2-1; D: NA; size: NA; V: TRBV5-3; CDR3: CARSLGLEFDNEQFF; DNA: TGTGCCAGAAGCTTGGGCCTAGAGTTTGACAATGAGCAGTTCTTC
J: TRBJ1-1; D: NA; size: NA; V: TRBV11-3; CDR3: CASSFEMNTEAFF; DNA: TGTGCCAGCAGCTTTGAGATGAACACTGAAGCTTTCTTT
J: TRBJ2-7; D: TRBD1; size: NA; V: TRBV28; CDR3: CASSLIGQGAYEQYF; DNA: TGTGCCAGCAGTTTAATAGGACAGGGCGCCTACGAGCAGTACTTC
J: TRBJ1-1; D: NA; size: once; V: TRBV27; CDR3: CASSLNLGKNTEAFF; DNA: TGTGCCAGCAGTTTAAATTTAGGGAAAAACACTGAAGCTTTCTTT
J: TRBJ2-7; D: NA; size: NA; V: TRBV14; CDR3: CASSQVLGVSYEQYF; DNA: TGTGCCAGCAGCCAAGTATTGGGGGTCTCCTACGAGCAGTACTTC
J: TRBJ1-4; D: NA; size: NA; V: TRBV28; CDR3: CASSDYLTSGYGEKLFF; DNA: TGTGCCAGCTCCGATTACCTTACGTCTGGGTATGGTGAAAAACTGTTTTTT
J: TRBJ1-1; D: TRBD1; size: NA; V: TRBV3-1/TRBV3-2; CDR3: CASSQRGTGWPEAFF; DNA: TGTGCCAGCAGCCAAAGGGGGACAGGGTGGCCTGAAGCTTTCTTT
J: TRBJ1-2; D: NA; size: NA; V: TRBV19; CDR3: CASSRQETNYGYTF; DNA: TGTGCCAGTAGTCGGCAGGAGACTAACTATGGCTACACCTTC
J: TRBJ1-1; D: NA; size: NA; V: TRBV5-1; CDR3: CASSLVPGQTLEAFF; DNA: TGCGCCAGCAGCTTGGTACCCGGGCAGACGCTTGAAGCTTTCTTT
J: TRBJ1-2; D: NA; size: NA; V: TRBV18; CDR3: CASSPPVDSYGYTF; DNA: TGTGCCAGCTCACCACCCGTGGACAGCTATGGCTACACCTTC
J: TRBJ1-1; D: NA; size: NA; V: TRBV6-2/TRBV6-3; CDR3: CASSYRGYTEAFF; DNA: TGTGCCAGCAGTTACAGGGGATACACTGAAGCTTTCTTT
J: TRBJ2-7; D: NA; size: NA; V: TRBV14; CDR3: CASSRGTVSSYEQYF; DNA: TGTGCCAGCAGCCGTGGGACGGTTAGCTCCTACGAGCAGTACTTC
J: TRBJ1-5; D: NA; size: NA; V: TRBV7-8; CDR3: CASSFWDGSNQPQHF; DNA: TGTGCCAGCAGCTTCTGGGACGGAAGCAATCAGCCCCAGCATTTT
J: TRBJ1-1; D: NA; size: few; V: TRBV27; CDR3: CASSFGVGTEAFF; DNA: TGTGCCAGCAGCTTCGGGGTAGGCACTGAAGCTTTCTTT
J: TRBJ2-1; D: TRBD2; size: NA; V: TRBV20-1; CDR3: CSASTPRGGSYNEQFF; DNA: TGCAGTGCTAGTACCCCGCGGGGGGGCTCCTACAATGAGCAGTTCTTC
J: TRBJ2-7; D: NA; size: NA; V: TRBV7-2; CDR3: CASSLAARPSYEQYF; DNA: TGTGCCAGCAGCTTAGCAGCAAGACCCTCCTACGAGCAGTACTTC
J: TRBJ2-7; D: NA; size: NA; V: TRBV21-1; CDR3: CASSTKTTGTSGLSYEQYF; DNA: TGTGCCAGCAGCACCAAAACTACCGGGACTAGCGGCCTATCCTACGAGCAGTACTTC
J: TRBJ1-1; D: TRBD1; size: NA; V: TRBV6-2/TRBV6-3; CDR3: CASSHRDRAPMNTEAFF; DNA: TGTGCCAGCAGTCACCGGGACAGGGCCCCCATGAACACTGAAGCTTTCTTT
J: TRBJ1-1; D: TRBD1; size: NA; V: TRBV6-5; CDR3: CASSYGTDGNTEAFF; DNA: TGTGCCAGCAGTTACGGGACAGACGGGAACACTGAAGCTTTCTTT
J: TRBJ2-7; D: NA; size: NA; V: TRBV6-5; CDR3: CASNTALYEQYF; DNA: TGTGCCAGCAACACAGCCCTTTACGAGCAGTACTTC